This entry is about one T cell receptor (beta chain). Its specificity is unknown. Treatment of the sample: oral pan-JAK inhibitor, 5-10 mg twice daily. RNA, once extracted, was reverse transcribed into cDNA for use as the sequencing template. Data came from immunoSEQ multiplex PCR; TCRdb stores just in-frame clones and leaves some out. Altogether 200,000 or so clones are present, about 40% being singletons, with the ten largest covering roughly 2.6%. CDR3 length: 14 residues. CDR1 and CDR2 (germline): SGHTA, FQGNSA. V was pared by 2 bases and J by 6 bases, with 13 bases between. This entry belongs to a study of CD8+ T cells in alopecia areata. Study outcomes and limitations: Tofacitinib significantly brought down scalp clonality and expanded CD8+ clones among top 100. Higher clonality was seen in lesional scalp than in normal scalp, especially in alopecia totalis/universalis. During tofacitinib treatment, many expanded lesional clones remained in scalp and blood.

Sample: CD4+ T cells sorted from blood, taken at approximately week 37, from a patient treated with tofacitinib. The genes are TRBV7-2 and TRBJ2-5; possible D gene TRBD1, 5 bases. This TCR was sampled from a human donor with alopecia areata. The CDR3 bases are TGTGCCAGCAGCTTAACGGCAGGGTCACAGACCCAGTACTTC. It yields the protein CASSLTAGSQTQYF. The variable domain in full, completed from reference TRBV7-2 and TRBJ2-5, reads GAGVSQSPSNKVTEKGKDVELRCDPISGHTALYWYRQSLGQGLEFLIYFQGNSAPDKSGLPSDRFSAERTGGSVSTLTIQRTQQEDSAVYLCASSLTAGSQTQYFGPGTRLLVL.